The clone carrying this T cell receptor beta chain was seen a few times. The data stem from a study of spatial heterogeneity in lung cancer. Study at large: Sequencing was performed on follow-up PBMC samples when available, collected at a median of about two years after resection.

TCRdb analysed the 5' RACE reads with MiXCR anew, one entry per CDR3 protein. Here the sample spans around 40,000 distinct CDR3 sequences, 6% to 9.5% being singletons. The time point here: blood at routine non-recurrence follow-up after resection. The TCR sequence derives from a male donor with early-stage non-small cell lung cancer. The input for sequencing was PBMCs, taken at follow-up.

Here the CDR3 reads CSANGGVSLNEQFF. The CDR3, as DNA: TGCAGTGCTAACGGCGGGGTATCGCTCAATGAGCAGTTCTTC. This sequence joins TRBV20-1 and TRBJ2-1; possible D gene TRBD2, 6 bases. V gave up 4 bases and J gave up 6 bases, with 16 bases separating them. The germline V gene has CDR1 DFQATT and CDR2 SNEGSKA (reference sequence). This CDR3 has 14 amino acids.